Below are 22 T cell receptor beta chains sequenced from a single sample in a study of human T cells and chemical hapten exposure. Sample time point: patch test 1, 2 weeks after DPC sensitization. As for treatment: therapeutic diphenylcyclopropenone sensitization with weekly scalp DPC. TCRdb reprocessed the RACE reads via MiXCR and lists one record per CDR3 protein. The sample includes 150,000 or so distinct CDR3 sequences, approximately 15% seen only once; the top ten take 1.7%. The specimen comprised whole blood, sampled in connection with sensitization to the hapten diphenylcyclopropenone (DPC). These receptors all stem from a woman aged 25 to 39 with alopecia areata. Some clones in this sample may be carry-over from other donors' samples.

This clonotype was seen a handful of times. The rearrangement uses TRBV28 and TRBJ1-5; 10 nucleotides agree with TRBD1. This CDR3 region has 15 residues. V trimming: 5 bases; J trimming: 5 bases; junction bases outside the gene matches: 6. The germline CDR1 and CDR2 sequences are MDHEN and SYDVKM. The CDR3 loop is CASSPPGQGYQPQHF. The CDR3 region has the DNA TGTGCCAGCAGTCCCCCGGGACAGGGGTATCAGCCCCAGCATTTT.

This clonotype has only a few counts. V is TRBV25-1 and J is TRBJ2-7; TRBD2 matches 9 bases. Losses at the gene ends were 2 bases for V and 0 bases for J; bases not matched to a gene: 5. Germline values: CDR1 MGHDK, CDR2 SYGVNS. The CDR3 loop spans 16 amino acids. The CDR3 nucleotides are TGTGCCAGCAGTGAAGGGACTAGCATCCTCTCCTACGAGCAGTACTTC. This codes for CASSEGTSILSYEQYF.

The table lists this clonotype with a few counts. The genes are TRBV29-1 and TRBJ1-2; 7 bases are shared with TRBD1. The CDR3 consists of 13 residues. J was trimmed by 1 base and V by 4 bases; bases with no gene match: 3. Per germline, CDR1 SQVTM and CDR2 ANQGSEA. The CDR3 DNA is TGCAGCGTTGGAACAGGGGTTAACTATGGCTACACCTTC. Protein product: CSVGTGVNYGYTF.

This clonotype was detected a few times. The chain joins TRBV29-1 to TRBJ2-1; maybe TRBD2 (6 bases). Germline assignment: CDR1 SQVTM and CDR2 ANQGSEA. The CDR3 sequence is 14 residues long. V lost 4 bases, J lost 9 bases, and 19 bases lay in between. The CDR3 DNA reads TGCAGCGTTGCTCCCACTAGCACCCAGGGTGAGCAGTTCTTC. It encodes CSVAPTSTQGEQFF.

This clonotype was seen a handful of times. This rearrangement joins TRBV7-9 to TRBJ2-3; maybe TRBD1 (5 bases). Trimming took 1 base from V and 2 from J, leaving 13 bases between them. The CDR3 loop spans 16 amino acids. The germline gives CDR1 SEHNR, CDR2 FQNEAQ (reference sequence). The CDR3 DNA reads TGTGCCAGCAGCTTAGGGGGCAGGAGATTCACAGATACGCAGTATTTT. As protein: CASSLGGRRFTDTQYF.

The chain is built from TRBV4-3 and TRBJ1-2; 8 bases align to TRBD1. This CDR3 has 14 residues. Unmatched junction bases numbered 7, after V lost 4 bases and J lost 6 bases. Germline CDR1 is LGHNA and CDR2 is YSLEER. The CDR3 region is CASSRHLQGDGYTF. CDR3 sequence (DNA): TGCGCCAGCAGCCGGCACCTACAGGGGGATGGCTACACCTTC.

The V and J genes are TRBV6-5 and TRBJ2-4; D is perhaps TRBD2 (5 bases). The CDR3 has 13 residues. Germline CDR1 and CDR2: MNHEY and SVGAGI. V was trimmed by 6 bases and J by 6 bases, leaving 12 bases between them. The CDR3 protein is CASSLAAGNIQYF. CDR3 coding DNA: TGTGCCAGCAGCCTAGCAGCTGGAAACATTCAGTACTTC.

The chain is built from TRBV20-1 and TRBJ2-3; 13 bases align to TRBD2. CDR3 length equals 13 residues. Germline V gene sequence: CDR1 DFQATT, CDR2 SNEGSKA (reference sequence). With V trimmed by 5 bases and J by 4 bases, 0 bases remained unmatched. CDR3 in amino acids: CSAGTSGADTQYF. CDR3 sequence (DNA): TGCAGTGCTGGGACTAGCGGGGCAGATACGCAGTATTTT.

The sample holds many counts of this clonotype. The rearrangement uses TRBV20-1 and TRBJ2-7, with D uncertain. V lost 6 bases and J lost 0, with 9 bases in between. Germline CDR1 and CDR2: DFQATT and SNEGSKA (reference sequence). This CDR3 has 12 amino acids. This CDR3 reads CSATFDSYEQYF. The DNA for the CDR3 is TGCAGTGCGACATTCGACTCCTACGAGCAGTACTTC.

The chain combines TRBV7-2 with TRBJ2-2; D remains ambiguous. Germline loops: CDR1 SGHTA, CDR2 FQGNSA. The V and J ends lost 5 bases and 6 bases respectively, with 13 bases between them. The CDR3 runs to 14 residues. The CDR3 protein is CASSLLTGAGELFF. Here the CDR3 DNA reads TGTGCCAGCAGCCTCCTTACGGGTGCCGGGGAGCTGTTTTTT. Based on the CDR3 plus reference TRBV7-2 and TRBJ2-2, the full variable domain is GAGVSQSPSNKVTEKGKDVELRCDPISGHTALYWYRQSLGQGLEFLIYFQGNSAPDKSGLPSDRFSAERTGGSVSTLTIQRTQQEDSAVYLCASSLLTGAGELFFGEGSRLTVL.

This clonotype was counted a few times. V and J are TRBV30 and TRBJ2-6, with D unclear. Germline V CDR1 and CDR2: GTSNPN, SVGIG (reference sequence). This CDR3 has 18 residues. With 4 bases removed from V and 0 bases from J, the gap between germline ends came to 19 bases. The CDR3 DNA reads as TGTGCCTGGACTAGAAGTCGGCCCAGAATCTCTGGGGCCAACGTCCTGACTTTC. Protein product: CAWTRSRPRISGANVLTF.

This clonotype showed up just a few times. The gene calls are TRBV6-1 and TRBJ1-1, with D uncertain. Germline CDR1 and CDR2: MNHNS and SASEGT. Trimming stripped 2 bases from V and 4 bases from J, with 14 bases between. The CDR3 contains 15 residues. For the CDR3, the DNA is TGTGCCAGCAGTGAAATCCTGGGAAGGAGCACTGAAGCTTTCTTT. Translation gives CASSEILGRSTEAFF.

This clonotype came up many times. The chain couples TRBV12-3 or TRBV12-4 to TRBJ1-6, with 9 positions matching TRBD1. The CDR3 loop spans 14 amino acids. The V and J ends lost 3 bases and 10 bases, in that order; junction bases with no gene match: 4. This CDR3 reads CASSFGGQGSPLHF. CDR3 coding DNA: TGTGCCAGCAGTTTTGGCGGACAGGGGTCACCCCTCCACTTT.

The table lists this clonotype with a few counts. This CDR3 is CASSLPSTGGVSYEQYF. As DNA, the CDR3 is TGTGCCAGCAGCTTACCCTCGACGGGAGGCGTATCCTACGAGCAGTACTTC. This chain uses TRBV7-9 with TRBJ2-7; 7 nucleotides agree with TRBD2. From germline, CDR1 is SEHNR and CDR2 FQNEAQ (reference sequence). There are 17 residues in the CDR3. J was trimmed by 1 base and V by 2 bases; bases with no gene match: 11.

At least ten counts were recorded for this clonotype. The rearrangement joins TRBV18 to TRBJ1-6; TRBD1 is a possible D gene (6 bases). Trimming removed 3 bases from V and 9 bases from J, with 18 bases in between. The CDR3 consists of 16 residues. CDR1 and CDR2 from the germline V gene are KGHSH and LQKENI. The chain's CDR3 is CASSPAGASSGSPLHF. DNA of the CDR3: TGTGCCAGCTCACCGGCAGGGGCCAGCAGCGGTTCACCCCTCCACTTT.

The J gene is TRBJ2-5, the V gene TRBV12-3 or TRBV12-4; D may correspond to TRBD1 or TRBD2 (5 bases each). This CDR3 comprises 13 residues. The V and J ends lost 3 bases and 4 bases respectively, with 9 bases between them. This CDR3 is CASSFTGRETQYF. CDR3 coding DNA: TGTGCCAGCAGTTTTACGGGGCGAGAGACCCAGTACTTC.

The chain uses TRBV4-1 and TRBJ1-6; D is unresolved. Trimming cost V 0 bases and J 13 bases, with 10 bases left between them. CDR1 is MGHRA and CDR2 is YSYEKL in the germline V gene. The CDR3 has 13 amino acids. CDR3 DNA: TGCGCCAGCAGCCAAGATCACCGGACTCCCCTCCACTTT. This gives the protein CASSQDHRTPLHF.

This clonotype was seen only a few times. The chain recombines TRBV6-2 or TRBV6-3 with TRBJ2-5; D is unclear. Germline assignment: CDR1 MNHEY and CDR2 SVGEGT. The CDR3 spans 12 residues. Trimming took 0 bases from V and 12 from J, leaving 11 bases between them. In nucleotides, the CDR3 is TGTGCCAGCAGTTACTCGACCGGATGGAAGTACTTC. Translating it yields CASSYSTGWKYF.

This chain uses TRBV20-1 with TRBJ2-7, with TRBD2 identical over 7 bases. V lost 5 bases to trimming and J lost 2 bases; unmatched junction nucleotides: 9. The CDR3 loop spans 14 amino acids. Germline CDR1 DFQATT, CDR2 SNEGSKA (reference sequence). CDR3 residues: CSAAVSGFTYEQYF. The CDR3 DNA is TGCAGTGCTGCCGTTAGCGGGTTTACCTACGAGCAGTACTTC.

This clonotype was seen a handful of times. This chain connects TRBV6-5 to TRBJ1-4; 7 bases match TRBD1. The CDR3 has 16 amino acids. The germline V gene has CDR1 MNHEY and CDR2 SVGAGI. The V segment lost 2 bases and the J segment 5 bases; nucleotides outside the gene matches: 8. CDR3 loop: CASSYTSGQLNEKLFF. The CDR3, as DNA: TGTGCCAGCAGTTACACGTCGGGACAGTTAAATGAAAAACTGTTTTTT.

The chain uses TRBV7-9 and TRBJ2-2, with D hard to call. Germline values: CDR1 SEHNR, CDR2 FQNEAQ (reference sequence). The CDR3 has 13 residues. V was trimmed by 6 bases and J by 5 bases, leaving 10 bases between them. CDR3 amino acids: CASSPGFTGELFF. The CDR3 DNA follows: TGTGCCAGCAGTCCGGGTTTTACCGGGGAGCTGTTTTTT.

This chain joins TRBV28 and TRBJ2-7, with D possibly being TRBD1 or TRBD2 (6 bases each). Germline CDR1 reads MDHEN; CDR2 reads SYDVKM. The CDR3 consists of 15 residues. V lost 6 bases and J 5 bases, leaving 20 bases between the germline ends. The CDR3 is CASSRGGTGADEQYF. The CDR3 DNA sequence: TGTGCCAGCAGCCGGGGTGGGACGGGGGCGGACGAGCAGTACTTC.